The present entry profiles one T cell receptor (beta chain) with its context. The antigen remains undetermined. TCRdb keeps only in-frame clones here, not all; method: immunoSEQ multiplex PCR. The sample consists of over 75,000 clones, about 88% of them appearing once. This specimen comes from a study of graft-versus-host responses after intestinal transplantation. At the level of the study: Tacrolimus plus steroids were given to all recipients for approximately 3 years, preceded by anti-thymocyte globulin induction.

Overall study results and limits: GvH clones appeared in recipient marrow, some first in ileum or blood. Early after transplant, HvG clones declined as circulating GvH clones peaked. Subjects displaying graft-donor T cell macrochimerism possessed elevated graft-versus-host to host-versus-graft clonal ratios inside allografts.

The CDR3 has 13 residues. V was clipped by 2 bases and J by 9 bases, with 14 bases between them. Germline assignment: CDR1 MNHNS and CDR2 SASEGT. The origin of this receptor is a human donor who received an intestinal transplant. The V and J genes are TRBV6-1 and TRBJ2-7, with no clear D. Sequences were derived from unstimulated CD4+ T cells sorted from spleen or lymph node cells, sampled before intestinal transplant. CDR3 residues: CASSESLLGVQYF. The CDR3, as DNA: TGTGCCAGCAGTGAATCCCTTCTAGGCGTGCAGTACTTC.